Each of the 31 T cell receptor beta chains below was sequenced from the same sample in a study of shared clonotypes between healthy human individuals. Method: immunoSEQ multiplex PCR; TCRdb's copy keeps in-frame clones and lacks some. The table includes about 1.1 million clones, around 77% detected once. Sequenced input: memory CD4+ T cells from PBMCs. Subset given: CD45RA-negative fraction. The receptors were sampled from a man younger than 35 in good health. Some clones in this sample may be carry-over from other donors' samples.

The chain has TRBV28 and TRBJ2-2; 9 bases line up with TRBD2. V gave up 2 bases and J gave up 7 bases; unmatched junction bases: 8. Per germline, CDR1 MDHEN and CDR2 SYDVKM. This CDR3 is 16 amino acids long. As DNA, the CDR3 is TGTGCCAGCAGTTTAGCGGGAGGGCCGGCGGACGGGGAGCTGTTTTTT. This codes for CASSLAGGPADGELFF. Full variable domain (rest looked up from reference TRBV28 and TRBJ2-2): DVKVTQSSRYLVKRTGEKVFLECVQDMDHENMFWYRQDPGLGLRLIYFSYDVKMKEKGDIPEGYSVSREKKERFSLILESASTNQTSMYLCASSLAGGPADGELFFGEGSRLTVL.

Here the CDR3 DNA reads TGTGCCAGCAGCTGGCGAGGGGGAGGGCAGATTGGGACCGGGGAGCTGTTTTTT. Translating gives CASSWRGGGQIGTGELFF. The chain is built from TRBV7-9 and TRBJ2-2; D is perhaps TRBD2 (7 bases). The germline V gene encodes CDR1 SEHNR and CDR2 FQNEAQ (reference sequence). The CDR3 spans 18 residues. V lost 4 bases and J lost 5, with 23 bases in between. The variable domain in full, completed from reference TRBV7-9 and TRBJ2-2, reads DTGVSQNPRHKITKRGQNVTFRCDPISEHNRLYWYRQTLGQGPEFLTYFQNEAQLEKSRLLSDRFSAERPKGSFSTLEIQRTEQGDSAMYLCASSWRGGGQIGTGELFFGEGSRLTVL.

This clone was found once. The V gene is TRBV10-3, the J gene TRBJ1-5; D is undetermined. Germline V gives CDR1 ENHRY, CDR2 SYGVKD. CDR3 length: 13 amino acids. V lost 5 bases and J lost 0, with 5 bases in between. CDR3 residues: CAISRGSNQPQHF. CDR3 sequence (DNA): TGTGCCATCAGTCGGGGTAGCAATCAGCCCCAGCATTTT.

This sequence joins TRBV30 and TRBJ1-2; possibly TRBD1 for D (5 bases). V was shortened by 5 bases and J by 10 bases, with 17 bases between the two germline ends. CDR1 and CDR2 from the germline V gene are GTSNPN and SVGIG (reference sequence). This CDR3 has 12 amino acids. The CDR3 protein is CAWGRDDGNYTF. CDR3 DNA: TGTGCCTGGGGGAGGGACGACGGAAACTACACCTTC. The variable domain in full, with the rest retrieved from reference TRBV30 and TRBJ1-2, is SQTIHQWPATLVQPVGSPLSLECTVEGTSNPNLYWYRQAAGRGLQLLFYSVGIGQISSEVPQNLSASRPQDRQFILSSKKLLLSDSGFYLCAWGRDDGNYTFGSGTRLTVV.

The chain has TRBV2 and TRBJ2-6; 7 positions match TRBD1. The CDR3 has 15 amino acids. From germline, CDR1 is SNHLY and CDR2 FYNNEI. V gave up 5 bases and J gave up 2 bases; unmatched junction bases: 3. In DNA, the CDR3 is TGTGCCAGCAGTTCAGGGGGTACTGGGGCCAACGTCCTGACTTTC. Translating it yields CASSSGGTGANVLTF.

V gene TRBV5-1 combines with J gene TRBJ2-2; TRBD1 matches 9 bases. Trimming cost V 5 bases and J 3 bases; bases outside gene matches: 5. The CDR3 contains 15 residues. The V gene's germline CDR1 is SGHRS and CDR2 YFSETQ. The CDR3 loop is CASRRQGGDTGELFF. The CDR3 nucleotides read TGCGCCAGCAGGAGACAGGGGGGTGACACCGGGGAGCTGTTTTTT. Complete variable domain (other parts from reference TRBV5-1 and TRBJ2-2): KAGVTQTPRYLIKTRGQQVTLSCSPISGHRSVSWYQQTPGQGLQFLFEYFSETQRNKGNFPGRFSGRQFSNSRSEMNVSTLELGDSALYLCASRRQGGDTGELFFGEGSRLTVL.

Concerning this clone: This is likely an artifact of a read error, given a far larger clone one base away. The rearrangement joins TRBV5-6 to TRBJ2-5; TRBD2 is a possible D gene (6 bases). This CDR3 is 13 amino acids long. Between the trimmed V and J ends, which lost 4 bases and 2 bases, there was a span of 9 bases. The germline V gene encodes CDR1 SGHDT and CDR2 YYEEEE. The CDR3 DNA reads TGTGCCAGCAGCCGGGGACTGCAAGAGACCCAGTACTTC. This codes for CASSRGLQETQYF.

The chain has TRBV10-3 and TRBJ2-2; D uncertain. Trimming took 8 bases from V and 6 from J, leaving 22 bases between them. The CDR3 is made up of 16 amino acids. Germline V gene sequence: CDR1 ENHRY, CDR2 SYGVKD. DNA of the CDR3: TGTGCCATCGGTCCCCGAAGCGAGTCGCCCGCCGGGGAGCTGTTTTTT. Translating gives CAIGPRSESPAGELFF.

The chain employs TRBV9 and TRBJ2-7; 7 positions match TRBD2. The trim removed 2 bases at V and 2 bases at J, leaving 4 bases unmatched. The CDR3 is 14 amino acids. The germline V gene encodes CDR1 SGDLS and CDR2 YYNGEE. Written as DNA, the CDR3 is TGTGCCAGCAGCGTTTTGCGGGAGCCCTACGAGCAGTACTTC. Its protein is CASSVLREPYEQYF.

The genes are TRBV28 and TRBJ1-2, with D perhaps matching TRBD1 (5 bases). The V gene's germline CDR1 is MDHEN and CDR2 SYDVKM. V was trimmed by 2 bases and J by 3 bases, leaving 13 bases between them. This CDR3 has 15 amino acids. The CDR3, as DNA: TGTGCCAGCAGTTTAACGGGGGGTACTGACTATGGCTACACCTTC. Translation: CASSLTGGTDYGYTF.

The V call is TRBV11-3, the J call TRBJ1-1, with D hard to call. This CDR3 contains 14 residues. V dropped 0 bases and J dropped 2 bases, with 7 bases sitting between them. Germline CDR1 reads SGHNT; CDR2 reads YENEEA. CDR3 protein: CASSLDSSNTEAFF. The CDR3 nucleotides read TGTGCCAGCAGCTTAGATAGTTCCAACACTGAAGCTTTCTTT.

The chain employs TRBV5-5 and TRBJ1-2; the D gene is possibly TRBD1 (5 bases). Per germline, CDR1 SGHKS and CDR2 YYEKEE (reference sequence). CDR3 length: 14 amino acids. The V end was cut by 3 bases, the J end by 3 bases, with 12 bases between. CDR3 residues: CASSWRGEDYGYTF. Here the CDR3 DNA reads TGTGCCAGCAGCTGGCGGGGGGAGGACTATGGCTACACCTTC. Using reference TRBV5-5 and TRBJ1-2 for the parts outside the CDR3, the full variable domain is DAGVTQSPTHLIKTRGQQVTLRCSPISGHKSVSWYQQVLGQGPQFIFQYYEKEERGRGNFPDRFSARQFPNYSSELNVNALLLGDSALYLCASSWRGEDYGYTFGSGTRLTVV.

Remarks on this clone: Other DNA sequences of this sample code for an identical CDR3. The chain is built from TRBV9 and TRBJ2-1, with D unclear. The CDR3 extends over 15 amino acids. Germline assignment: CDR1 SGDLS and CDR2 YYNGEE. V was cut by 0 bases and J by 5 bases, with 12 bases left in between. The CDR3: CASSVGSEYDNEQFF. CDR3 DNA: TGTGCCAGCAGCGTAGGGTCGGAGTACGACAATGAGCAGTTCTTC.

CDR3 sequence: CASRTPGLAVTSLETQYF. CDR3 nucleotides: TGTGCCAGCAGGACTCCGGGACTAGCGGTTACCTCCCTGGAGACCCAGTACTTC. This chain joins TRBV28 and TRBJ2-5; 11 bases map to TRBD2. The germline V gene has CDR1 MDHEN and CDR2 SYDVKM. The trim removed 6 bases at V and 5 bases at J, leaving 17 bases unmatched. The CDR3 length is 18 residues.

This clone was seen once. The sample holds other DNA sequences that translate to the same CDR3. The CDR3 sequence: CAWSRQGGQPQHF. Here the CDR3 DNA reads TGTGCCTGGAGTCGACAGGGTGGTCAGCCCCAGCATTTT. The J gene is TRBJ1-5, the V gene TRBV30; the match to TRBD1 covers 7 bases. V shed 2 bases, J shed 6 bases, and the junction held 4 bases outside the gene matches. The CDR3 is 13 amino acids. Germline V gives CDR1 GTSNPN, CDR2 SVGIG (reference sequence).

The chain uses TRBV2 and TRBJ2-7; 8 nucleotides match TRBD1. This CDR3 is 15 amino acids long. The trim removed 6 bases at V and 2 bases at J, leaving 9 bases unmatched. Per the germline V gene, CDR1 is SNHLY and CDR2 is FYNNEI. The CDR3 nucleotides read TGTGCCAGCAGCGCCTGGACAGGGTATCCCTACGAGCAGTACTTC. Amino acids: CASSAWTGYPYEQYF.

This clone was observed at least ten times. This sequence joins TRBV27 and TRBJ1-3; a possible D gene is TRBD1 (5 bases). Germline lookup yields CDR1 MNHEY and CDR2 SMNVEV (reference sequence). V lost 0 bases and J lost 2, with 11 bases in between. The CDR3 totals 16 residues. CDR3 bases: TGTGCCAGCAGTTTATCGGGGACGCGGGCTGGAAACACCATATATTTT. As protein: CASSLSGTRAGNTIYF.

The chain has TRBV9 and TRBJ1-4; 9 bases map to TRBD1. CDR3 length: 17 amino acids. Looked up from germline, CDR1 is SGDLS and CDR2 is YYNGEE. The V and J ends lost 3 bases and 1 base, in that order; junction bases with no gene match: 7. CDR3 coding DNA: TGTGCCAGCAGCGCCGGGACAGGGTCCGTAACTAATGAAAAACTGTTTTTT. Translation gives CASSAGTGSVTNEKLFF.

About this clone itself: The identical CDR3 is also encoded by other nucleotide sequences in the sample. This chain joins TRBV19 and TRBJ1-5, with D maybe TRBD1 (6 bases). Germline CDR1 reads LNHDA; CDR2 reads SQIVND (reference sequence). The CDR3 is made up of 14 amino acids. V shed 3 bases and J shed 6 bases, with 12 bases lying between them. The CDR3 here is CASSIGGAGQPQHF. In DNA form, the CDR3 reads TGTGCCAGTAGTATCGGGGGGGCGGGTCAGCCCCAGCATTTT.

V gene TRBV28 combines with J gene TRBJ2-1; D gene ambiguous. V lost 3 bases, J lost 8 bases, and 14 bases lay in between. Germline-derived CDR1 and CDR2 are MDHEN and SYDVKM. This CDR3 region has 14 residues. The CDR3 loop reads CASSFGSGGDEQFF. The CDR3 nucleotides are TGTGCCAGCAGTTTCGGATCAGGTGGGGATGAGCAGTTCTTC.

Concerning this clone: Distinct nucleotide sequences in the sample also encode this CDR3. The V and J genes are TRBV9 and TRBJ1-3; D is unclear. Germline CDR1 SGDLS, CDR2 YYNGEE. CDR3 length: 13 amino acids. Trimming removed 0 bases at V and 4 bases at J, with 5 bases between. CDR3 nucleotides: TGTGCCAGCAGCGTAGGTTCCGGAAACACCATATATTTT. Its translation is CASSVGSGNTIYF.

This clone appeared many times. The genes are TRBV5-4 and TRBJ2-4; 8 nucleotides agree with TRBD1. There are 14 residues in the CDR3. Looked up from germline, CDR1 is SGHNT and CDR2 is YYREEE (reference sequence). V shed 2 bases and J 6 bases; nucleotides not matched to a gene: 4. CDR3 coding DNA: TGTGCCAGCAGCTTTTGGGACAGGAGAAACATTCAGTACTTC. Protein product: CASSFWDRRNIQYF.

V gene TRBV11-2 combines with J gene TRBJ1-2; TRBD1 matches at 7 bases. CDR1 SGHAT and CDR2 FQNNGV come from the germline V gene. The CDR3 has 13 residues. V shed 3 bases and J 7 bases; nucleotides not matched to a gene: 5. The DNA of the CDR3 is TGTGCCAGCAGCTTCCCGACAGGGCGTGGCTACACCTTC. Residues: CASSFPTGRGYTF.

This clone occurred once. Distinct nucleotide sequences in the sample also encode this CDR3. The genes are TRBV7-9 and TRBJ1-5; D gene uncertain. The length of the CDR3 is 13 residues. Trimming stripped 2 bases from V and 5 bases from J, with 7 bases between. Per the germline V gene, CDR1 is SEHNR and CDR2 is FQNEAQ (reference sequence). CDR3 DNA sequence: TGTGCCAGCAGCTTAACTGGGGATCAGCCCCAGCATTTT. Translating gives CASSLTGDQPQHF. Full variable domain (missing parts from reference TRBV7-9 and TRBJ1-5): DTGVSQNPRHKITKRGQNVTFRCDPISEHNRLYWYRQTLGQGPEFLTYFQNEAQLEKSRLLSDRFSAERPKGSFSTLEIQRTEQGDSAMYLCASSLTGDQPQHFGDGTRLSIL.

The chain links TRBV19 to TRBJ2-7; 12 bases agree with TRBD2. V shed 4 bases and J 3 bases; nucleotides not matched to a gene: 7. The CDR3 runs to 16 residues. CDR1 and CDR2 (germline): LNHDA, SQIVND (reference sequence). The CDR3 DNA is TGTGCCAGTAGTAGGGCTAGCGGGAGGGGAATCTACGAGCAGTACTTC. This translates into CASSRASGRGIYEQYF.

This clone was observed a single time. The rearrangement uses TRBV5-5 and TRBJ2-2; D gene uncertain. CDR3 length: 14 amino acids. The germline CDR1 and CDR2 sequences are SGHKS and YYEKEE (reference sequence). V shed 2 bases and J shed 3 bases, with 8 bases lying between them. The CDR3 coding sequence is TGTGCCAGCAGCTTAGACACGTACACCGGGGAGCTGTTTTTT. Encoded protein: CASSLDTYTGELFF. The entire variable domain, with the rest obtained from reference TRBV5-5 and TRBJ2-2, is as follows: DAGVTQSPTHLIKTRGQQVTLRCSPISGHKSVSWYQQVLGQGPQFIFQYYEKEERGRGNFPDRFSARQFPNYSSELNVNALLLGDSALYLCASSLDTYTGELFFGEGSRLTVL.

The CDR3 DNA is TGTGCCAGCAGCGCCCCGGCGAGGCCAGGGGCTAATGAAAAACTGTTTTTT. Its translation: CASSAPARPGANEKLFF. The V gene is TRBV9, the J gene TRBJ1-4; TRBD1 might be the D (6 bases). Deletions cut 3 bases from V and 3 bases from J, with 18 bases between. CDR3 length: 17 amino acids. The germline V gene encodes CDR1 SGDLS and CDR2 YYNGEE.

This sequence joins TRBV10-1 and TRBJ2-1, with 8 bases that match TRBD1. The V gene end was trimmed by 6 bases and the J gene end by 6 bases; junction bases not matched to a gene: 10. The CDR3 runs to 15 residues. Germline V gives CDR1 WNHNN, CDR2 SYGVQD (reference sequence). This chain's CDR3 is CASSDAGQGSNEQFF. The CDR3 bases are TGCGCCAGCAGCGACGCAGGACAGGGAAGCAATGAGCAGTTCTTC.

This clone was recorded at least ten times. This rearrangement joins TRBV12-5 to TRBJ2-3; D may match TRBD1 or TRBD2 (5 bases each). V gave up 6 bases and J gave up 2 bases, with 18 bases separating them. Germline CDR1 LGHNT, CDR2 FRNRAP. The CDR3 is made up of 16 amino acids. The CDR3 nucleotides read TGTGCTAGTGGCTGGGGGTTGGGGACCAACACAGATACGCAGTATTTT. Translation: CASGWGLGTNTDTQYF.

This clone was found once. The CDR3 loop is CASRRAGGDLVTRAFF. DNA of the CDR3: TGCGCCAGTCGCCGGGCGGGCGGGGATCTTGTAACGCGGGCTTTCTTT. The gene calls are TRBV5-1 and TRBJ1-1; unclear D gene. Germline V gene data show CDR1 as SGHRS and CDR2 as YFSETQ. V lost 8 bases, J lost 11 bases, and 31 bases lay in between. The CDR3 has 16 residues.

The chain couples TRBV6-1 to TRBJ1-2, with 9 bases lining up with TRBD1. The V gene end was trimmed by 5 bases and the J gene end by 7 bases; junction bases not matched to a gene: 8. Per germline, CDR1 MNHNS and CDR2 SASEGT. This CDR3 spans 14 amino acids. CDR3 region: CASSMDRGFPGYTF. In DNA, the CDR3 is TGTGCCAGCAGTATGGACAGGGGCTTCCCTGGCTACACCTTC.